This T cell receptor beta chain originates from a study of blood T cells in healthy people across ages. For the second PCR, which ran for about 6 to 12 cycles, a sample-barcoded 5' primer and a J-beta primer mix were used. At least 2.5 million CDR3-containing paired-end reads were obtained per sample. A single record per CDR3 protein comes from TCRdb applying MiXCR to the 5' RACE reads. The data show 550,000 to 600,000 distinct CDR3 sequences, roughly a quarter seen once. Drawn from each donor were approximately 10 milliliters of peripheral blood. Points from the study as a whole: Older age coincided with a roughly linear decline in TCR beta diversity per million T cells.

As to this clonotype: Its antigen is still unknown.

This CDR3 comprises 14 residues. The germline CDR1 and CDR2 sequences are ENHRY and SYGVKD. The germline V and J ends were trimmed by 11 bases and 2 bases, with 18 bases remaining between them. The sequenced sample consisted of blood. The V call is TRBV10-3, the J call TRBJ1-1, with D uncertain. The TCR originated in a woman aged 70 to 79 in good health. CDR3 DNA: TGTGCCGCATCAGGCGGGCAGGTCAACACTGAAGCTTTCTTT. This sequence encodes CAASGGQVNTEAFF.